The 8 T cell receptor beta chains in this list originate from one sample, sequenced in a study of CD8+ T cells in alopecia areata (dated by TCRdb to between 2017 and 2018). In light of the paper, this sample's time point label describes: less than 30 weeks on oral tofacitinib. The intended sense of this specimen's treatment or condition label: oral pan-JAK inhibitor, 5-10 mg twice daily. Libraries were constructed by the immunoSEQ multiplex PCR assay. RNA was extracted from all samples and reverse transcribed into cDNA as template for TCR sequencing. Sourced from immuneACCESS, this table was stored by TCRdb with only in-frame sequences that have V and J called. A share of the clones is absent; for the studies checked, an unresolved V gene accounts for under half, and the remainder has no known explanation. The sample yields roughly 110,000 clones; around 50% were counted once. About 12% of the sample is held by the ten biggest clonotypes.

This specimen was CD8+ T cells sorted from blood, taken at week 24, from a patient treated with tofacitinib. All receptors derive from a human donor with alopecia areata.

With regard to this clone: Possible read error: a much larger clone is one base away. The chain combines TRBV2 with TRBJ2-2; 10 bases align to TRBD1. V shed 3 bases, J shed 3 bases, and the junction held 1 base outside the gene matches. The germline V gene encodes CDR1 SNHLY and CDR2 FYNNEI. The CDR3 is 15 residues long. The CDR3 loop is CASSDGTGDTGELFF. The CDR3 DNA follows: TGTGCCAGCAGTGATGGGACAGGGGACACCGGGGAGCTGTTTTTT.

The chain joins TRBV4-1 to TRBJ2-7; TRBD1 might be the D (5 bases). V shed 4 bases and J shed 4 bases, with 14 bases lying between them. Germline V gene sequence: CDR1 MGHRA, CDR2 YSYEKL. This CDR3 contains 14 residues. CDR3 in amino acids: CASSRSLGAYEQYF. CDR3 bases: TGCGCCAGCAGCCGGAGCCTTGGGGCTTACGAGCAGTACTTC.

In its sample, this clone was seen once. The V and J genes are TRBV5-1 and TRBJ1-1, with 9 nucleotides matching TRBD1. The CDR3 has 16 amino acids. The V gene end was trimmed by 0 bases and the J gene end by 0 bases; junction bases not matched to a gene: 3. Germline CDR1 SGHRS, CDR2 YFSETQ. CDR3 DNA: TGCGCCAGCAGCTTGGTGGGGACAGGGATGAACACTGAAGCTTTCTTT. Encoded protein: CASSLVGTGMNTEAFF.

The chain is built from TRBV5-1 and TRBJ1-1, with 7 bases lining up with TRBD1. From germline, CDR1 is SGHRS and CDR2 YFSETQ. The CDR3 length is 19 residues. Unmatched junction bases numbered 15, after V lost 0 bases and J lost 1 base. The CDR3 region is CASSLVPGRVGQQNTEAFF. The CDR3 DNA reads as TGCGCCAGCAGCTTGGTGCCGGGTCGCGTGGGACAGCAGAACACTGAAGCTTTCTTT.

This chain connects TRBV30 to TRBJ1-4; D remains unclear. Germline loops: CDR1 GTSNPN, CDR2 SVGIG (reference sequence). CDR3 length equals 14 residues. V lost 1 base and J 0 bases, leaving 6 bases between the germline ends. The CDR3 spells CAWSAFATNEKLFF. The CDR3, as DNA: TGTGCCTGGAGTGCTTTCGCAACTAATGAAAAACTGTTTTTT.

This clone was counted between two and nine times. The V gene is TRBV10-3, the J gene TRBJ2-2; TRBD2 matches 13 bases. This CDR3 has 13 amino acids. Germline loops: CDR1 ENHRY, CDR2 SYGVKD. V was clipped by 10 bases and J by 6 bases; unmatched bases: 2. In DNA, the CDR3 is TGTGCCACCACTAGCGGGGGGGCCGGGGAGCTGTTTTTT. As protein: CATTSGGAGELFF.

The chain combines TRBV27 with TRBJ1-1; a possible D gene is TRBD1 (6 bases). CDR1 is MNHEY, CDR2 SMNVEV, per germline (reference sequence). The CDR3 is 13 amino acids. V was trimmed by 8 bases and J by 3 bases, leaving 13 bases between them. The CDR3: CASGNRADTEAFF. For the CDR3, the DNA is TGTGCCAGCGGAAACAGGGCAGACACTGAAGCTTTCTTT.

This rearrangement joins TRBV4-2 to TRBJ2-4; either TRBD1 or TRBD2 may supply D (5 bases each). Germline V gene data show CDR1 as LGHNA and CDR2 as YNFKEQ. This CDR3 region has 16 residues. Trimming pared 0 bases from V and 11 bases from J, leaving 20 bases between. This CDR3 is CASSQDSRGAIGVQYF. CDR3 in DNA: TGTGCCAGCAGCCAAGATTCCCGAGGGGCGATCGGAGTTCAGTACTTC.